This T cell receptor (beta chain) was profiled in a study of blood T cell repertoires in COVID-19 (dated by TCRdb to 2019 to 2021). About the full investigation: Samples covering the acute and convalescent phases of COVID-19 were provided by collaborators in the United States, Italy and Spain. The material from the prospective study consisted of cDNA or gDNA derived from T cells, B-cell-depleted T cells, or PBMCs. The dataset comprised deeply sampled blood TCRbeta repertoires from subjects exposed to, actively infected with, or recovered from COVID-19. A freely available public database, intended as a resource for researchers studying the immune response to SARS-CoV-2, is where the repertoires were released. The samples were drawn from the first 160 participants of the ongoing ImmuneRACE study and from 1,254 subjects provided by 6 global collaborators. The sample metadata nearly always contained a de-identified subject ID, COVID-19 status, age in years and sex. Where available, HLA class I and class II types were obtained from metadata supplied by the sample provider rather than from assay-based typing.

Worth noting for this clone: Its antigen has not been determined. The input lacks base qualities; no much larger clone sits a single base away.

TCRbeta CDR3 regions were amplified from genomic DNA using the immunoSEQ Assay, a bias-controlled multiplex PCR. The paper's processing steps were these. Nucleated cell counts per sample were estimated from amplification of reference gene primers within the assay. Sequence reads were collapsed and filtered to measure the absolute abundance of every unique TCRbeta CDR3 rearrangement. Productive Simpson clonality was computed per sample as the square root of Simpson's diversity index over productive rearrangements. The table was pulled from immuneACCESS by TCRdb, which kept in-frame rearrangements only. Such tables lose some clones; where checked, under half of the loss comes from unresolved V genes, and the rest has no known cause. V and J calls and clone size are copied from that table; D and trimming were computed from the DNA. The sample table contains about 280,000 clones; only one count was recorded for around 90% of them. 2% to 2.5% of the sample lies in the top ten.

Overall study results and their limits: The quantity of clinical and demographic metadata differed by source and by participant and was supplied without curation.

From its cysteine to its phenylalanine, the CDR3 spans 17 amino acids. Here the CDR3 DNA is all that survives: 51 bases in frame from base 1. V and J are trimmed by 4 bases and 4 bases, and the gene matches miss 15 bases of the junction. Based on the germline V gene, the CDR1 and CDR2 sequences are MDHEN and SYDVKM. A second Seattle source provided samples from volunteer blood donors who had recovered from COVID-19. Collaborating institutions collected whole blood in K2EDTA tubes following their own protocols. Collaborator samples were shipped for TCRbeta analysis as frozen whole blood, isolated PBMCs, or DNA extracted from either sample type.

The sequencing sample was made of peripheral blood. This sequence originates from a woman aged 50 to 65 who had recovered from COVID-19. The rearranged chain carries TRBV28 and TRBJ1-1; TRBD1 agrees with 7 junctional bases. The CDR3 region: CASSSSGDRVVGTEAFF. The DNA reads TGTGCCAGCAGTTCCTCCGGGGACAGAGTTGTGGGCACTGAAGCTTTCTTT.